The present TCR beta chain was sequenced within a study of beta chain features in type 1 diabetes. Study details: Healthy donors resembled patients in age, gender and cell yields. Taken together, all samples contributed some 98 million examined sorted cells. Whole-study results and caveats: In every one of the four CD4+ subsets, TCRB CDR3s were moderately but significantly shorter in Type 1 diabetes patients.

CDR3 length equals 13 residues. V was clipped by 6 bases and J by 5 bases; unmatched bases: 2. Germline V gene sequence: CDR1 MNHEY, CDR2 SVGAGI. Every donor had blood drawn once into heparin, roughly 100 mL on average. Sorting of CD4+ naive, central memory, regulatory and stem cell-like memory cells was performed via CD45RO/CCR7/CD25/CD127/CD95/CD27. Turning to this clone: Its antigen is not identified.

Of the isolated RNA, all was reverse transcribed, and so the sequenced material was expressed TCRB transcripts. TCRdb keeps only in-frame clones here, not all; method: immunoSEQ multiplex PCR. The sample includes about 360,000 clones, over 10% seen only once; the top ten take around 0.0099%. The genes are TRBV6-5 and TRBJ2-2; 8 bases match TRBD1. The TCR originated in a woman aged 18-29 years with type 1 diabetes. Sequenced input: naive CD4+ T cells from blood. The CDR3 coding sequence is TGTGCCAGCAGGGACAGGGTAACCGGGGAGCTGTTTTTT. Protein: CASRDRVTGELFF.